The 26 T cell receptor beta chains presented below share a single source sample, sequenced in a study of response to subunit inactivated influenza vaccine. Each CDR3 protein is one row after TCRdb ran MiXCR on the RT-PCR reads. The sample holds under 500,000 distinct CDR3 sequences; 10% to 11% are singletons and the top ten take roughly 12%. The source was PBMCs from blood, collected roughly 48 days after vaccination. The receptors stem from a man aged 45-65 years who received an inactivated influenza vaccine.

This clonotype came up many times. V and J are TRBV7-2 and TRBJ2-7; 7 bases agree with TRBD1. Germline CDR1 SGHTA, CDR2 FQGNSA. The CDR3 has 14 residues. Unmatched junction bases numbered 7, after V lost 5 bases and J lost 3 bases. DNA for the CDR3: TGTGCCAGCAGCGCCGACAGGGTCCGCTACGAGCAGTACTTC. It translates to CASSADRVRYEQYF.

The rearrangement uses TRBV25-1 and TRBJ2-5, with D uncertain. The CDR3 loop spans 14 amino acids. V was shortened by 4 bases and J by 5 bases, with 14 bases between the two germline ends. The germline CDR1 and CDR2 sequences are MGHDK and SYGVNS. CDR3: CASSGFLATETQYF. DNA of the CDR3: TGTGCCAGCAGTGGATTCCTGGCCACGGAGACCCAGTACTTC.

The CDR3 reads CASSLGGRMDGYTF. CDR3 nucleotide sequence: TGTGCCAGCAGCTTGGGTGGCAGGATGGATGGCTACACCTTC. J is TRBJ1-2 and V is TRBV7-2; D not certain. Germline values: CDR1 SGHTA, CDR2 FQGNSA. With 3 bases removed from V and 6 bases from J, the gap between germline ends came to 14 bases. The CDR3 has 14 residues.

The CDR3 coding sequence is TGTGCCAGCAGCCGCGGGACAGTAATCGAAGAGACCCAGTACTTC. This translates into CASSRGTVIEETQYF. The chain has TRBV7-9 and TRBJ2-5, with D possibly being TRBD1 (7 bases). Between the trimmed V and J ends, which lost 5 bases and 3 bases, there was a span of 16 bases. The CDR3 totals 15 residues. Germline CDR1 reads SEHNR; CDR2 reads FQNEAQ (reference sequence).

The V gene is TRBV25-1, the J gene TRBJ2-2; no reliable D call. The V end lost 2 bases, the J end lost 7 bases, and 11 bases lay between the germline ends. Germline V gene data show CDR1 as MGHDK and CDR2 as SYGVNS. This CDR3 is built from 14 residues. The chain's CDR3 is CASSELVGVGELFF. The CDR3 nucleotides read TGTGCCAGCAGTGAACTAGTAGGCGTCGGGGAGCTGTTTTTT.

Only a few counts were recorded for this clonotype. The chain employs TRBV7-2 and TRBJ2-3; 8 bases align to TRBD2. Germline CDR1 SGHTA, CDR2 FQGNSA. This CDR3 comprises 14 residues. J was trimmed by 5 bases and V by 3 bases; bases with no gene match: 4. The CDR3 bases are TGTGCCAGCAGCTTGGCGGGAGGTATAGATACGCAGTATTTT. Translated: CASSLAGGIDTQYF.

The chain joins TRBV15 to TRBJ2-7; D is perhaps TRBD2 (6 bases). Between the trimmed V and J ends, which lost 0 bases and 3 bases, there was a span of 21 bases. Per the germline V gene, CDR1 is LNHNV and CDR2 is YYDKDF (reference sequence). There are 18 residues in the CDR3. CDR3 sequence: CATSREEGRVGLGYEQYF. CDR3 DNA sequence: TGTGCCACCAGCAGAGAGGAGGGCAGGGTGGGCCTAGGCTACGAGCAGTACTTC.

This rearrangement joins TRBV7-8 to TRBJ1-5; D is ambiguous. The V gene lost 4 bases and the J gene lost 10 bases, with 14 bases spanning the gap. The germline V gene has CDR1 SGHVS and CDR2 FQNEAQ. The CDR3 runs 13 residues. CDR3 coding DNA: TGTGCCAGCAGCTCCCAGCGGACCGAACCCCAGCATTTT. Protein sequence: CASSSQRTEPQHF.

In this sample, this clonotype turned up many times. The chain couples TRBV7-9 to TRBJ1-5; 7 bases fit TRBD1. The CDR3 has 15 amino acids. Germline CDR1 SEHNR, CDR2 FQNEAQ (reference sequence). V shed 5 bases, J shed 4 bases, and the junction held 8 bases outside the gene matches. The CDR3 DNA follows: TGTGCCAGCAGCCCGACAGGGAATGGAAATCAGCCCCAGCATTTT. Residues: CASSPTGNGNQPQHF.

A few counts support this clonotype. The CDR3 nucleotides are TGTGCCAGCACTTCGGGGGGGGGCCTTGAGACCCAGTACTTC. As protein: CASTSGGGLETQYF. The rearrangement uses TRBV6-5 and TRBJ2-5; 8 bases line up with TRBD2. The V gene end was trimmed by 7 bases and the J gene end by 5 bases; junction bases not matched to a gene: 9. This CDR3 is 14 amino acids long. Germline V gene sequence: CDR1 MNHEY, CDR2 SVGAGI.

This clonotype was counted between two and nine times. The chain couples TRBV11-2 to TRBJ2-1; possible D gene TRBD2, 6 bases. Trimming left V 4 bases short and J 4 bases short, with 14 bases between. The length of the CDR3 is 15 residues. The germline V gene encodes CDR1 SGHAT and CDR2 FQNNGV. The CDR3 loop reads CASSSDPRGYNEQFF. For the CDR3, the DNA is TGTGCCAGCAGCTCAGACCCGCGGGGTTACAATGAGCAGTTCTTC.

The chain is built from TRBV6-1 and TRBJ2-2; tentatively, D is TRBD2 (5 bases). The CDR3 sequence is 16 residues long. The germline CDR1 and CDR2 sequences are MNHNS and SASEGT. Trimming took 7 bases from V and 4 from J, leaving 19 bases between them. This CDR3 reads CASIARPRGGTGELFF. The DNA of the CDR3 is TGTGCCAGCATCGCGAGGCCCCGCGGAGGCACCGGGGAGCTGTTTTTT.

CDR3 nucleotide sequence: TGTGCCAGCAGCATCGGGACAGGAAGATCCTACGAGCAGTACTTC. Protein sequence: CASSIGTGRSYEQYF. The chain combines TRBV7-9 with TRBJ2-7; TRBD1 matches at 8 bases. After removal of 5 bases from V and 1 base from J, the junction contained 7 bases not matched to a gene. This CDR3 is 15 amino acids long. CDR1 SEHNR and CDR2 FQNEAQ come from the germline V gene (reference sequence).

This clonotype was observed a few times. This chain joins TRBV5-1 and TRBJ1-2, with 12 bases aligning to TRBD1. Germline CDR1 reads SGHRS; CDR2 reads YFSETQ. The CDR3 runs 18 residues. V shed 4 bases and J 3 bases; nucleotides not matched to a gene: 13. CDR3 in DNA: TGCGCCAGCAGCCCAAGCCCGGGACAGGGGGCGAGGGACTATGGCTACACCTTC. Encoded protein: CASSPSPGQGARDYGYTF.

The V and J genes are TRBV6-6 and TRBJ2-5; 7 nucleotides match TRBD1. V dropped 10 bases and J dropped 1; count of bases not matched to a gene: 6. This CDR3 has 13 amino acids. Germline CDR1 reads MNHNY; CDR2 reads SVGAGI (reference sequence). In DNA form, the CDR3 reads TGTGCCACCCGACAGGGCCTCCAAGAGACCCAGTACTTC. Translation: CATRQGLQETQYF.

This sequence joins TRBV20-1 and TRBJ1-2, with 7 bases matching TRBD1. Germline loops: CDR1 DFQATT, CDR2 SNEGSKA (reference sequence). V shed 0 bases, J shed 2 bases, and the junction held 12 bases outside the gene matches. The CDR3 is 17 residues long. CDR3 protein: CSARESGTVMINYGYTF. CDR3 coding DNA: TGCAGTGCTAGAGAATCCGGGACAGTCATGATCAACTATGGCTACACCTTC.

The table lists this clonotype with a few counts. V usage is TRBV3-1 and J usage is TRBJ2-3; TRBD2 matches at 13 bases. CDR3 length equals 17 residues. In germline, CDR1 is LGHDT, CDR2 YNNKEL (reference sequence). Trimming removed 4 bases from V and 5 bases from J; junction bases left unmatched: 9. The CDR3 coding sequence is TGTGCCAGCAGCCTTACTGGACTAGCGGGAGTTCAAGATACGCAGTATTTT. It encodes CASSLTGLAGVQDTQYF.

This clonotype was seen repeatedly, ten times or more. V usage is TRBV10-3 and J usage is TRBJ2-1; 8 bases fit TRBD2. V was clipped by 6 bases and J by 10 bases; unmatched bases: 11. Per germline, CDR1 ENHRY and CDR2 SYGVKD. CDR3 length equals 14 residues. The CDR3 DNA sequence: TGTGCCATCAGCTTACTAGCGGAGGGGGACGAGCAGTTCTTC. This codes for CAISLLAEGDEQFF.

The chain uses TRBV15 and TRBJ2-1; 8 bases map to TRBD2. In germline, CDR1 is LNHNV, CDR2 YYDKDF (reference sequence). The CDR3 spans 16 residues. The ends lost 1 base at V and 7 bases at J; junction bases unmatched: 9. CDR3 DNA: TGTGCCACCAGCAGAGCGACTATTAGCGGGATGAATGAGCAGTTCTTC. Amino acid sequence: CATSRATISGMNEQFF.

The table lists this clonotype with many counts. The V and J genes are TRBV6-1 and TRBJ1-1, with D hard to call. The germline gives CDR1 MNHNS, CDR2 SASEGT. The length of the CDR3 is 11 residues. Trimming removed 8 bases from V and 1 base from J, with 5 bases in between. DNA of the CDR3: TGTGCCAGCGGCAGGAACACTGAAGCTTTCTTT. Translating it yields CASGRNTEAFF.

A note on this clonotype: A much larger clone lies a single base off, so this may be a read error. This chain connects TRBV6-1 to TRBJ2-7; 8 bases match TRBD2. The CDR3 is 15 residues long. V was pared by 7 bases and J by 4 bases, with 12 bases of the junction left unmatched. Germline V gene lookup returns CDR1 MNHNS and CDR2 SASEGT. In DNA, the CDR3 is TGTGCCAGCACTCAGAGCGGGGGTCGATTTTACGAGCAGTACGTC. This codes for CASTQSGGRFYEQYV.

This clonotype was counted ten times or more. The rearrangement joins TRBV7-2 to TRBJ1-3; tentative D call: TRBD1 (5 bases). The V end lost 3 bases, the J end lost 4 bases, and 13 bases lay between the germline ends. CDR1 and CDR2 (germline): SGHTA, FQGNSA. CDR3 length equals 15 residues. The CDR3 coding sequence is TGTGCCAGCAGCTTGATGGAGGGACCGGGAAACACCATATATTTT. This gives the protein CASSLMEGPGNTIYF.

This clonotype was detected a few times. V is TRBV12-3 or TRBV12-4 and J is TRBJ2-3; D gene unclear. This CDR3 comprises 13 residues. V was pared by 8 bases and J by 0 bases, with 9 bases between. DNA of the CDR3: TGTGCCAGCGCAGACTTGAGCACAGATACGCAGTATTTT. Amino acid sequence: CASADLSTDTQYF.

The chain couples TRBV28 to TRBJ1-2; D not resolved. The ends were cut back, 8 bases at V and 4 bases at J, with 11 bases in the middle. This CDR3 comprises 12 residues. CDR1 and CDR2 (germline): MDHEN, SYDVKM. CDR3 residues: CASSRGSYGYTF. CDR3 sequence (DNA): TGTGCCAGCTCAAGAGGAAGCTATGGCTACACCTTC.

This sequence joins TRBV4-3 and TRBJ2-1; 7 positions agree with TRBD2. Trimming cost V 3 bases and J 6 bases; bases outside gene matches: 11. In germline, CDR1 is LGHNA, CDR2 YSLEER. This CDR3 is built from 16 residues. DNA of the CDR3: TGCGCCAGCAGCCACGAAGTCGGCGGGAGTCCCAATGAGCAGTTCTTC. Encoded protein: CASSHEVGGSPNEQFF.

The chain recombines TRBV6-5 with TRBJ2-7, with D perhaps matching TRBD2 (5 bases). Germline V gene lookup returns CDR1 MNHEY and CDR2 SVGAGI. CDR3 size: 15 residues. V lost 4 bases and J lost 0, with 13 bases in between. The CDR3 reads CASSSIARSSYEQYF. CDR3 bases: TGTGCCAGCAGTTCAATAGCGAGGAGCTCCTACGAGCAGTACTTC.